Listed below are T cell receptor beta chains from one sample, sequenced in a study of cytomegalovirus exposure and HLA in healthy donors. The repertoire was sequenced with immunoSEQ multiplex PCR; TCRdb's copy has only in-frame clones and lacks some. The sample table sets out some 180,000 clones. The sequenced material came from PBMCs. These receptors originate from a man aged 30 to 39 in good health and CMV-seronegative. Each CDR3 is given with its conserved first and last residue. A D gene is named only where the DNA matches it firmly.

14,TRBV27,NA,TRBJ1-2,TGTGCCAGCAGTTTTTCGGGGAGCCGCTATGGCTACACCTTC,CASSFSGSRYGYTF
14,TRBV10-3,TRBD1,TRBJ1-2,TGTGCCATCAGTACGACAGGGCCCGACTATGGCTACACCTTC,CAISTTGPDYGYTF
13,TRBV10-2,NA,TRBJ1-4,TGCGCCAGCACACCCGGACAGATAGAAAAACTGTTTTTT,CASTPGQIEKLFF
14,TRBV7-9,NA,TRBJ1-2,TGTGCCAGCAGCCCAGAGGCCAGACACTATGGCTACACCTTC,CASSPEARHYGYTF
15,TRBV5-4,TRBD2,TRBJ2-1,TGTGCCAGCAGCTTTGGGGCGGGAGTCTACAATGAGCAGTTCTTC,CASSFGAGVYNEQFF
15,TRBV7-2,TRBD1,TRBJ1-4,TGTGCCAGCAGCTTCCAGGGGGCAGCTAATGAAAAACTGTTTTTT,CASSFQGAANEKLFF
14,TRBV5-1,NA,TRBJ1-2,TGCGCCAGCAGCACCCCCGGTCAAAACTATGGCTACACCTTC,CASSTPGQNYGYTF
14,TRBV5-4,NA,TRBJ1-1,TGTGCCAGCAGCGGAGGACAGAGAGACACTGAAGCTTTCTTT,CASSGGQRDTEAFF
13,TRBV6-5,NA,TRBJ2-1,TGTGCCAGCAGCACCCGGAGCTACAATGAGCAGTTCTTC,CASSTRSYNEQFF
18,TRBV27,TRBD2,TRBJ2-3,TGTGCCAGCAGTTTATTTGCGGGACTAGCGCCAAGCACAGATACGCAGTATTTT,CASSLFAGLAPSTDTQYF
14,TRBV9,TRBD2,TRBJ2-7,TGTGCCAGCAGCTTAGGACTAGCTGCCTACGAGCAGTACTTC,CASSLGLAAYEQYF
14,TRBV10-3,NA,TRBJ1-2,TGTGCCATCATGGGGGGTAATGGTACCTATGGCTACACCTTC,CAIMGGNGTYGYTF
13,TRBV18,NA,TRBJ2-2,TGTGCCAGCTCACCAGGGGCCGGCGGGGAGCTGTTTTTT,CASSPGAGGELFF
17,TRBV14,TRBD1,TRBJ1-1,TGTGCCAGCAGCCTCCGTGGGACAGGAGTGATGAGCACTGAAGCTTTCTTT,CASSLRGTGVMSTEAFF
15,TRBV27,NA,TRBJ2-7,TGTGCCAGCAGTTTACGTGGCGGAAGCTCCTACGAGCAGTACTTC,CASSLRGGSSYEQYF
16,TRBV7-9,NA,TRBJ1-3,TGTGCCAGCAGCTTAGAAGTGGGGGGTCCTGGAAACACCATATATTTT,CASSLEVGGPGNTIYF